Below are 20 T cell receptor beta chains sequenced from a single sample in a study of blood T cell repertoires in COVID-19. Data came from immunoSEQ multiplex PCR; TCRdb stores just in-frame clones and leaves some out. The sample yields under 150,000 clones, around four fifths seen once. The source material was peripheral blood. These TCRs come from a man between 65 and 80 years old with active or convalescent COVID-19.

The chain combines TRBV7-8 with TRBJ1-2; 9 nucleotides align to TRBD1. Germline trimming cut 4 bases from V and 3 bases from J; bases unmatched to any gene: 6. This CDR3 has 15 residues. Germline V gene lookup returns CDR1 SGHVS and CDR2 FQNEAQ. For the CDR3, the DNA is TGTGCCAGCAGCTCCCCGGGACAGGGTGACTATGGCTACACCTTC. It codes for CASSSPGQGDYGYTF.

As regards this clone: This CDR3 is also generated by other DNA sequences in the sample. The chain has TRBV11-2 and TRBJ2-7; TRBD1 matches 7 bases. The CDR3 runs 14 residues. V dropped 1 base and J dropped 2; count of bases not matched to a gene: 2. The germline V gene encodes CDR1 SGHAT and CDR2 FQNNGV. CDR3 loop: CASSLGTGAYEQYF. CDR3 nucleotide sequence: TGTGCCAGCAGCTTAGGGACAGGCGCCTACGAGCAGTACTTC.

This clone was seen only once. The CDR3 DNA is TGTGCCAGCAGCCACACGGGGGAGCAGTACTTC. Translation: CASSHTGEQYF. This chain joins TRBV14 and TRBJ2-7, with D tentatively TRBD2 (5 bases). Germline assignment: CDR1 SGHDN and CDR2 FVKESK. CDR3 length equals 11 residues. V lost 3 bases, J lost 7 bases, and 7 bases lay in between.

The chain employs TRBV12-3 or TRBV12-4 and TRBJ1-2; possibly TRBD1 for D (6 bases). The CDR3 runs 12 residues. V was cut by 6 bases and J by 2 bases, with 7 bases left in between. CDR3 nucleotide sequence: TGTGCCAGCAGGGGACAAAACTATGGCTACACCTTC. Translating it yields CASRGQNYGYTF.

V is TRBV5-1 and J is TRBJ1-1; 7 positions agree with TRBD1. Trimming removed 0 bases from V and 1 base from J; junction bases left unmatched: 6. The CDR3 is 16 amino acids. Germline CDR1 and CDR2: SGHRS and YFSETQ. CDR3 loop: CASSLDVGTANTEAFF. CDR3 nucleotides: TGCGCCAGCAGCTTGGACGTAGGGACAGCGAACACTGAAGCTTTCTTT. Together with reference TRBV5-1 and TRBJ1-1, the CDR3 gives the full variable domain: KAGVTQTPRYLIKTRGQQVTLSCSPISGHRSVSWYQQTPGQGLQFLFEYFSETQRNKGNFPGRFSGRQFSNSRSEMNVSTLELGDSALYLCASSLDVGTANTEAFFGQGTRLTVV.

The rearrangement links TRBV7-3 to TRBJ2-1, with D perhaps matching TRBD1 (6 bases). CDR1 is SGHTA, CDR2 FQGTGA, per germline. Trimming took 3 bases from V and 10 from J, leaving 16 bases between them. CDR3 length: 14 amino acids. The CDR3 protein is CASSFSGTLNEQFF. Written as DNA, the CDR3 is TGTGCCAGCAGCTTCTCCGGGACACTGAACGAGCAGTTCTTC. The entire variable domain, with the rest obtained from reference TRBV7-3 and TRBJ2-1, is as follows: GAGVSQTPSNKVTEKGKYVELRCDPISGHTALYWYRQSLGQGPEFLIYFQGTGAADDSGLPNDRFFAVRPEGSVSTLKIQRTERGDSAVYLCASSFSGTLNEQFFGPGTRLTVL.

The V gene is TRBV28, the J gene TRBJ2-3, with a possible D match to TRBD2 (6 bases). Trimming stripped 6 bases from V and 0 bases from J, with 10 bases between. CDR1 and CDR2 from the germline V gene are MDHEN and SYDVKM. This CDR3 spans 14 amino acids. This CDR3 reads CASREAGSTDTQYF. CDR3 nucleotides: TGTGCCAGCAGGGAAGCGGGTAGCACAGATACGCAGTATTTT. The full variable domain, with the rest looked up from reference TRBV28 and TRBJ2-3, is DVKVTQSSRYLVKRTGEKVFLECVQDMDHENMFWYRQDPGLGLRLIYFSYDVKMKEKGDIPEGYSVSREKKERFSLILESASTNQTSMYLCASREAGSTDTQYFGPGTRLTVL.

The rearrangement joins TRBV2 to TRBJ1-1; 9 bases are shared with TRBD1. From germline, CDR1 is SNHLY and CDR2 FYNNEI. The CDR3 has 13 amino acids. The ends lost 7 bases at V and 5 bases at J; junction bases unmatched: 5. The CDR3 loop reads CASTGDRATEAFF. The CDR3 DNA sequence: TGTGCCAGCACCGGGGACAGGGCAACTGAAGCTTTCTTT.

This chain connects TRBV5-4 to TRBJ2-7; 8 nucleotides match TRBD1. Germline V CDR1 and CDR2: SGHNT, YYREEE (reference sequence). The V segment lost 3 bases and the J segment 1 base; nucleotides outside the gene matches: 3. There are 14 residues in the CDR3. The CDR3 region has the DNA TGTGCCAGCAGCTCGGACAGGGCGTCCTACGAGCAGTACTTC. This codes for CASSSDRASYEQYF.

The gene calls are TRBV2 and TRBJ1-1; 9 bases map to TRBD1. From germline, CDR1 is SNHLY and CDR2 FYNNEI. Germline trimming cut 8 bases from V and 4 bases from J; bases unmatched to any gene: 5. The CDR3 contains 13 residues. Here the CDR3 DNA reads TGTGCCAGCCTACAGGGGGCTGCCACTGAAGCTTTCTTT. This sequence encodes CASLQGAATEAFF.

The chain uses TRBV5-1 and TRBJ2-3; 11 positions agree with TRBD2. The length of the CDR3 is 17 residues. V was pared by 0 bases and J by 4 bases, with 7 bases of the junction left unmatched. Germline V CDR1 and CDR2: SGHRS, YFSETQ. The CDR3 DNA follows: TGCGCCAGCAGCTTGGGACTAGCGGGATCGGGTGCAGATACGCAGTATTTT. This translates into CASSLGLAGSGADTQYF. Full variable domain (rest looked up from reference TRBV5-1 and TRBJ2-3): KAGVTQTPRYLIKTRGQQVTLSCSPISGHRSVSWYQQTPGQGLQFLFEYFSETQRNKGNFPGRFSGRQFSNSRSEMNVSTLELGDSALYLCASSLGLAGSGADTQYFGPGTRLTVL.

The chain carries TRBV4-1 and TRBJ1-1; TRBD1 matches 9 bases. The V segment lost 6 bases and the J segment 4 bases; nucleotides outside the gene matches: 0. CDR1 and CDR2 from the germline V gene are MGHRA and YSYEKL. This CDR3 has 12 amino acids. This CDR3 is CASRTGGTEAFF. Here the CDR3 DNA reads TGCGCCAGCAGGACAGGGGGCACTGAAGCTTTCTTT.

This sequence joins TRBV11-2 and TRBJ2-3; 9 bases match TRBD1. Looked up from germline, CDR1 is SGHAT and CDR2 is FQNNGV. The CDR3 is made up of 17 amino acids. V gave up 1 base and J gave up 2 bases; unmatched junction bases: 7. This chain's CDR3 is CASSLAYRGLFTDTQYF. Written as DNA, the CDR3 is TGTGCCAGCAGCTTAGCTTACAGGGGGCTTTTCACAGATACGCAGTATTTT.

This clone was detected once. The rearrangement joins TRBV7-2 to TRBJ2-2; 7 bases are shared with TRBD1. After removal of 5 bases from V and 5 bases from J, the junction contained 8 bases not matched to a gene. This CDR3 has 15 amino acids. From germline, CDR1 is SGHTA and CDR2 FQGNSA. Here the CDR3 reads CASSPRTGGTGELFF. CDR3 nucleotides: TGTGCCAGCAGCCCCAGGACAGGAGGAACCGGGGAGCTGTTTTTT.

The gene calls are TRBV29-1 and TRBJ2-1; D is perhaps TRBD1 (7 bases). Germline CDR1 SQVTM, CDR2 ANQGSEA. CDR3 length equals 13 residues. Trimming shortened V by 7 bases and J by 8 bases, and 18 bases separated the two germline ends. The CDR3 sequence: CSAGGKRGHEQFF. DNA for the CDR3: TGCAGCGCAGGAGGGAAAAGGGGGCATGAGCAGTTCTTC.

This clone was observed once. The CDR3: CACERGADTQYF. The CDR3, as DNA: TGTGCCTGCGAGCGGGGGGCAGATACGCAGTATTTT. The chain recombines TRBV30 with TRBJ2-3, with 9 nucleotides matching TRBD2. CDR1 is GTSNPN and CDR2 is SVGIG in the germline V gene (reference sequence). J was trimmed by 4 bases and V by 6 bases; bases with no gene match: 2. The CDR3 sequence is 12 residues long. Together with reference TRBV30 and TRBJ2-3, the CDR3 gives the full variable domain: SQTIHQWPATLVQPVGSPLSLECTVEGTSNPNLYWYRQAAGRGLQLLFYSVGIGQISSEVPQNLSASRPQDRQFILSSKKLLLSDSGFYLCACERGADTQYFGPGTRLTVL.

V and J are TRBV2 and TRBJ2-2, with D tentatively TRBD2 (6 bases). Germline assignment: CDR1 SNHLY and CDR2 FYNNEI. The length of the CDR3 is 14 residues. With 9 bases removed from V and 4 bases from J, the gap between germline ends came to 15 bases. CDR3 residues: CARGGVKGTGELFF. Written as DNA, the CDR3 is TGTGCCAGGGGCGGGGTAAAAGGCACCGGGGAGCTGTTTTTT.

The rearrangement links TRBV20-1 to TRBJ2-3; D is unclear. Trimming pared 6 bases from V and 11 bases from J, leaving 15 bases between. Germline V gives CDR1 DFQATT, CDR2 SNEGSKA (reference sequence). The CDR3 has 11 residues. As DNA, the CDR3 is TGCAGTGCCTTTTCCCAGGTAGGGCAGTATTTT. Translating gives CSAFSQVGQYF.

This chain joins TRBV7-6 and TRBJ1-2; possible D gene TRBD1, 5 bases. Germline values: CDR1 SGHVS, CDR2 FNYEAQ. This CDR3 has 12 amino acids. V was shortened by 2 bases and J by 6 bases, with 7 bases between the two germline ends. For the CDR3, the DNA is TGTGCCAGCAGCTTAACAGGAGATGGCTACACCTTC. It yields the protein CASSLTGDGYTF.

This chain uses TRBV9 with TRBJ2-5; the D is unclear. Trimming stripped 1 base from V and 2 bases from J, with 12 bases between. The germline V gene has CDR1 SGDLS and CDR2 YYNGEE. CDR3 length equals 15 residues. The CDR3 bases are TGTGCCAGCAGCGTACGGAACAGACAACAAGAGACCCAGTACTTC. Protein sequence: CASSVRNRQQETQYF.